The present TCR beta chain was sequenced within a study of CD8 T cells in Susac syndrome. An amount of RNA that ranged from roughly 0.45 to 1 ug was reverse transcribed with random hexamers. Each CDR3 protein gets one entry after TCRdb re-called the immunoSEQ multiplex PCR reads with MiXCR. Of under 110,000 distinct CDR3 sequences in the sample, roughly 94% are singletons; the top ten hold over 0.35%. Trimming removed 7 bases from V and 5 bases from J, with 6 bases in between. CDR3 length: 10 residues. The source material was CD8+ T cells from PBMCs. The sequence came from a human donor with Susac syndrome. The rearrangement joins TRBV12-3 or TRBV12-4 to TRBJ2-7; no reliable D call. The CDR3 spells CASKGHEQYF. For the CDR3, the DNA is TGTGCCAGCAAGGGCCACGAGCAGTACTTC.